This T cell receptor beta chain was sequenced in a study of cytomegalovirus exposure and HLA in healthy donors. Whole-study results and caveats: Researchers left out some V segments, among them TRBV6-2 and TRBV6-3, as indistinguishable.

About this clone: Its target is unknown.

Germline assignment: CDR1 SEHNR and CDR2 FQNEAQ (reference sequence). The junction had 5 bases not matched to a gene; V was cut back by 5 bases and J by 2 bases. The length of the CDR3 is 14 residues. The PCR made use of 60 Vbeta and 13 Jbeta primers. Profiling relied on immunoSEQ multiplex PCR, and the TCRdb table lists in-frame clones only, not all of them. The sample carries 150,000 or so clones, 75% to 85% recorded once. The material sequenced was PBMCs. V usage is TRBV7-9 and J usage is TRBJ2-7; TRBD2 matches 8 bases. This receptor was obtained from a woman in her thirties or forties in good health and CMV-seropositive. The CDR3 nucleotides read TGTGCCAGCAGCCTTACTAGCGGTGCCTACGAGCAGTACTTC. Encoded protein: CASSLTSGAYEQYF. Supplemented by reference TRBV7-9 and TRBJ2-7, the full variable domain reads DTGVSQNPRHKITKRGQNVTFRCDPISEHNRLYWYRQTLGQGPEFLTYFQNEAQLEKSRLLSDRFSAERPKGSFSTLEIQRTEQGDSAMYLCASSLTSGAYEQYFGPGTRLTVT.